The present T cell receptor (beta chain) was sequenced within a study of blood T cells in healthy people across ages (dated by TCRdb to between 2015 and 2016). Concerning the study at large: In model experiments, template switching captured roughly one uniquely barcoded TCR beta cDNA molecule for every two T cells. Age-related changes in TCR beta repertoire diversity were measured in the study by deep sequencing normalized with unique cDNA molecular identifiers. Using the same blood draw, the study looked at two additional independent replicas of 1 million unique cDNA reads for two donors, one aged 18 to 30 and the other aged 80 or older. Four age groups were formed from the donors: young (average about 17 years), middle-aged (approximately 39), aged (62) and long-lived (more than 75). To avoid experimental bias, donors of different ages were randomly spread across the sequencing lanes. Broad study findings and their caveats: Conclusive comparison of naive and antigen-experienced compartments was prevented by the profiling of bulk unsorted PBMCs. Estimates of total diversity based on one million sequenced T cells were considered lower bounds and underestimates. Observed TCR beta diversity correlated strongly with the percentage of naive T cells measured by flow cytometry. The CMV infection status of donors was not known, potentially confounding age-related changes in expanded clonotypes. As age increased, observed TCR beta diversity per million T cells dropped in a roughly linear way, and a significant reduction was already evident by age 40. Compared with the aged group, the long-lived group had more naive CD4+ T cells, fewer expanded clones and increased TCR diversity, a pattern suggesting age selection.

This clonotype was counted at least ten times. The target of this receptor is not known. The record has no base qualities; no much larger clone is one base away. CDR1 and CDR2 are read off the germline V gene as MNHEY and SVGEGT. V and J are truncated by 6 bases and 2 bases respectively, leaving an intervening sequence of 23 bases. From cysteine to phenylalanine, the CDR3 is 17 amino acids long. The only DNA kept is the CDR3, 51 bases in frame from the first base. Systemically healthy Caucasian individuals from Russia, some 36 in total and aged about 6 to 100 years, were included as donors. Approximately 9.7 milliliters of peripheral blood were drawn from each donor into EDTA-treated Vacutainer tubes. PBMCs were isolated by Ficoll-Paque density-gradient centrifugation, with at least 7 million obtained per sample. Total RNA was extracted from PBMCs with Trizol reagent, with at least 5 micrograms obtained per sample. Naive CD45RAhigh/CD27high T cell percentages were measured by flow cytometry on a PBMC aliquot from every donor.

Receptor libraries were prepared by 5' RACE. Sequenced using an Illumina HiSeq 2500. A second roughly 6 to 11 cycle PCR used a sample-barcoded 5' primer and a J-beta primer mix. A unique molecular identifier was introduced onto each TCR beta cDNA molecule by a template-switch 5' adaptor carrying 12 random nucleotides. Each sample yielded at least 2.5 million CDR3-containing paired-end reads. First-strand cDNA synthesis was performed from all RNA using the Mint cDNA synthesis kit, with priming by a TRBC-specific oligonucleotide. All cDNA was treated with uracil-DNA glycosylase and then went through a first 18-cycle PCR with the universal primers M1SS and BC2_uni_R. Per the source publication's procedure: Normalization of each sample was performed by random selection of 1 million high-quality reads, each carrying a distinct molecular identifier. Instead of being binned into consensus sequences, reads with shared molecular identifiers were discarded. MiTCR, set to a Q25 quality threshold and the strictest error-elimination algorithm, was used for CDR3 identification, clonotype clustering and error correction. A nonparametric unseen species model using Euler transformation provided a lower-bound estimate of total TCR beta diversity. TCRdb reprocessing: public reads trimmed at Q25 with fastp, clones called with MiXCR, in-frame beta chains kept. Identical CDR3 proteins give one entry, which carries the most common genes and DNA. The V and J calls reflect TCRdb's pipeline rather than the authors' work. The sample profile shows about 640,000 distinct CDR3 sequences; roughly 31% of them were found once. In total, the top ten clones hold 15% to 18% of the sample.

The sequencing sample was made of blood. The chain is assembled from TRBV6-2 or TRBV6-3 and TRBJ2-7; TRBD2 is perhaps the D gene, given 5 matching bases. This TCR came from a woman of 80 years or more in good health. The DNA reads TGTGCCAGCAGGGACCCGGGATCGAGTAATGTAGCCTACGAGCAGTACTTC. It specifies CASRDPGSSNVAYEQYF.